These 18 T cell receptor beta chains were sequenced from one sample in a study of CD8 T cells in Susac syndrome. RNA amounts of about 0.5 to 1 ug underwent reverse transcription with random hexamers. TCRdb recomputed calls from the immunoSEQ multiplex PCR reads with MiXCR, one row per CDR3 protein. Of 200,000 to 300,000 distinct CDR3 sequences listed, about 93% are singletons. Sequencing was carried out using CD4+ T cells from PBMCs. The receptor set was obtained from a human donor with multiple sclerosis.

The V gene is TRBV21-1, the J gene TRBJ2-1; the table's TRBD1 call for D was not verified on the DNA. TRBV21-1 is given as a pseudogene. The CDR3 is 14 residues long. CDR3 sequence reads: CASSNDRGYNEQFF. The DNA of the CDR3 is TGTGCCAGCAGCAACGACAGGGGATACAATGAGCAGTTCTTC.

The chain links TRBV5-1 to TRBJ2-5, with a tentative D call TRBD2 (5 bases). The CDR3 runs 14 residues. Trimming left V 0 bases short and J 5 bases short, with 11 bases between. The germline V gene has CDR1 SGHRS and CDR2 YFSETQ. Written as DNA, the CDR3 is TGCGCCAGCAGCTTGGTTCCGGGAATGGAGACCCAGTACTTC. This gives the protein CASSLVPGMETQYF.

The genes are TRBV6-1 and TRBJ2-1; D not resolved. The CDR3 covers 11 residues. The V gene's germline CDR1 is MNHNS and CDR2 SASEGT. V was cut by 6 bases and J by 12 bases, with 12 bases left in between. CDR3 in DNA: TGTGCCAGCAGAACGGACCGGAGGCAGTTCTTC. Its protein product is CASRTDRRQFF.

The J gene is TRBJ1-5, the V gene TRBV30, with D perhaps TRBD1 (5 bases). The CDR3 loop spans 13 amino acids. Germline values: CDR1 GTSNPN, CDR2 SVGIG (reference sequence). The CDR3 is CAREGSESQPQHF. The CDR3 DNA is TGTGCTCGGGAGGGGAGCGAGAGTCAGCCCCAGCATTTT.

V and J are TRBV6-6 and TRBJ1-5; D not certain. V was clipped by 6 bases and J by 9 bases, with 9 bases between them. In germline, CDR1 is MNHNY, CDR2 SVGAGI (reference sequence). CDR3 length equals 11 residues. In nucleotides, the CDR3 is TGTGCCAGCAGGGATCGGGGGCCCCAGCATTTT. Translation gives CASRDRGPQHF.

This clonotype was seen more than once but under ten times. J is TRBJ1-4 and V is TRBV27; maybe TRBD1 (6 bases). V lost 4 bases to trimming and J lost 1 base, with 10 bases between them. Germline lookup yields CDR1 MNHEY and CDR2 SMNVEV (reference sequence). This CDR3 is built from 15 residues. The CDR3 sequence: CASSSQGLTNEKLFF. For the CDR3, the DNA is TGTGCCAGCAGTTCGCAGGGGCTAACTAATGAAAAACTGTTTTTT.

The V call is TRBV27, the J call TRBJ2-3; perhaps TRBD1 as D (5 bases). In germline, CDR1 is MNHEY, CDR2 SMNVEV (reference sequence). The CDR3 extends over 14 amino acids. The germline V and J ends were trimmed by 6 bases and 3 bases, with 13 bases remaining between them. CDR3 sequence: CASSLRQITDTQYF. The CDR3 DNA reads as TGTGCCAGCAGCTTAAGACAGATAACAGATACGCAGTATTTT.

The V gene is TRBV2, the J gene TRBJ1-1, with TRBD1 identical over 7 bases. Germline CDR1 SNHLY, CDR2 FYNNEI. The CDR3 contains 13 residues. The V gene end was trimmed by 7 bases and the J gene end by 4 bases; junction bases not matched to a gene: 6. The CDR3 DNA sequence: TGTGCCAGCACTCCCAGGGGGGGCACTGAAGCTTTCTTT. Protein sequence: CASTPRGGTEAFF. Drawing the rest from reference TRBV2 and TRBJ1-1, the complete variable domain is EPEVTQTPSHQVTQMGQEVILRCVPISNHLYFYWYRQILGQKVEFLVSFYNNEISEKSEIFDDQFSVERPDGSNFTLKIRSTKLEDSAMYFCASTPRGGTEAFFGQGTRLTVV.

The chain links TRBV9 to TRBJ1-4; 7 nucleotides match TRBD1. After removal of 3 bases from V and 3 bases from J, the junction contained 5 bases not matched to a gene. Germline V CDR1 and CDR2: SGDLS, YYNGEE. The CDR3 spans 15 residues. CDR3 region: CASSEGQRPNEKLFF. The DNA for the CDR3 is TGTGCCAGCAGCGAGGGACAGCGGCCTAATGAAAAACTGTTTTTT.

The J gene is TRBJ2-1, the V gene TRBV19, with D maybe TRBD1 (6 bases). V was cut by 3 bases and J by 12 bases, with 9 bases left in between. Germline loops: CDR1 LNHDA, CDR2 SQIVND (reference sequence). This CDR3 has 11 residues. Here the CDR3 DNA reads TGTGCCAGTAGTATGACAGGTTTGCAGTTCTTC. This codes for CASSMTGLQFF.

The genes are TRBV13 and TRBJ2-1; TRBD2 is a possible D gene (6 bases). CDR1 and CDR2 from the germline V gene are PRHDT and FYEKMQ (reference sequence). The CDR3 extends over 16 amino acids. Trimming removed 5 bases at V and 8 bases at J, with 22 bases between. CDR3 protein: CASSPTPGLAVHEQFF. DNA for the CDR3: TGTGCCAGCAGCCCAACGCCGGGACTTGCCGTCCATGAGCAGTTCTTC.

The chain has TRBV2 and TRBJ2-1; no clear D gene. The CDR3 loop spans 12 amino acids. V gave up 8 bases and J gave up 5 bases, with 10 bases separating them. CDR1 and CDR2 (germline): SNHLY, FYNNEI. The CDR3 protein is CASWVNDNEQFF. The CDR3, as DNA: TGTGCCAGCTGGGTAAATGACAATGAGCAGTTCTTC. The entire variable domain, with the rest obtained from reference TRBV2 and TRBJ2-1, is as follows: EPEVTQTPSHQVTQMGQEVILRCVPISNHLYFYWYRQILGQKVEFLVSFYNNEISEKSEIFDDQFSVERPDGSNFTLKIRSTKLEDSAMYFCASWVNDNEQFFGPGTRLTVL.

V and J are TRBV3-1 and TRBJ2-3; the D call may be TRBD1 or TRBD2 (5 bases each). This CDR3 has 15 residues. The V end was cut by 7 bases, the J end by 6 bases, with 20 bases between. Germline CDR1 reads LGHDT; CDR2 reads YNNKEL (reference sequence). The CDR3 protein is CASTRGRDPLDTQYF. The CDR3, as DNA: TGTGCCAGCACCCGAGGCCGGGACCCTTTGGATACGCAGTATTTT.

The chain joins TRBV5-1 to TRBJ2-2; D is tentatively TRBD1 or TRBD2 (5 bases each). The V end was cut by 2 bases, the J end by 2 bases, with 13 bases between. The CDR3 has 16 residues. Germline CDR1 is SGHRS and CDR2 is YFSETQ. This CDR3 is CASSFQGSGNTGELFF. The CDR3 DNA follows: TGCGCCAGCAGCTTTCAGGGAAGCGGTAACACCGGGGAGCTGTTTTTT.

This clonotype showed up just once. The DNA for the CDR3 is TGTGCCACCTCAAACCCGGCAGGGGGTGGCTATGGCTACACCTTC. Translated, it gives CATSNPAGGGYGYTF. The chain joins TRBV25-1 to TRBJ1-2; 7 bases agree with TRBD1. V shed 10 bases and J 4 bases; nucleotides not matched to a gene: 15. The CDR3 covers 15 residues. Germline lookup yields CDR1 MGHDK and CDR2 SYGVNS.

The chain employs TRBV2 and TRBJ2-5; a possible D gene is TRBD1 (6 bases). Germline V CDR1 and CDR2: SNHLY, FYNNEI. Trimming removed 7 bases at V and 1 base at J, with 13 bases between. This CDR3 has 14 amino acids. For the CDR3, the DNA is TGTGCCAGCACCGGACAGCCATCCCAAGAGACCCAGTACTTC. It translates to CASTGQPSQETQYF.

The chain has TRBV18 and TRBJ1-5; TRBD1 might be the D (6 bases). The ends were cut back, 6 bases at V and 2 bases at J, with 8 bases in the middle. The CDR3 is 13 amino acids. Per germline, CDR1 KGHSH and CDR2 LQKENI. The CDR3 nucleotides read TGTGCCAGCTCCGAGGGGGGCAATCAGCCCCAGCATTTT. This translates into CASSEGGNQPQHF.

CDR3 sequence reads: CASKPNGGNTEAFF. For the CDR3, the DNA is TGTGCCAGCAAGCCCAATGGGGGGAACACTGAAGCTTTCTTT. The chain is built from TRBV12-3 or TRBV12-4 and TRBJ1-1; perhaps TRBD1 as D (5 bases). V was pared by 7 bases and J by 1 base, with 13 bases between. This CDR3 comprises 14 residues.